Below are 19 T cell receptor beta chains sequenced from a single sample in a study of cytotoxic CD8 clonotypes in ibrutinib-treated CLL. Profiled with immunoSEQ multiplex PCR; TCRdb holds only in-frame clones, not every one. The data hold approximately 100,000 clones, with almost 80% observed a single time. The source was PBMCs, collected after 12 months of ibrutinib treatment. Receptors originate from a human donor with chronic lymphocytic leukemia.

V is TRBV5-4 and J is TRBJ2-1, with TRBD2 identical over 9 bases. Trimming took 0 bases from V and 1 from J; bases not matched to a gene: 5. Germline lookup yields CDR1 SGHNT and CDR2 YYREEE (reference sequence). The CDR3 totals 17 residues. The CDR3 loop reads CASSLVGAGGSYNEQFF. For the CDR3, the DNA is TGTGCCAGCAGCTTGGTTGGAGCGGGGGGATCCTACAATGAGCAGTTCTTC. The complete variable domain, with remaining parts taken from reference TRBV5-4 and TRBJ2-1, reads ETGVTQSPTHLIKTRGQQVTLRCSSQSGHNTVSWYQQALGQGPQFIFQYYREEENGRGNFPPRFSGLQFPNYSSELNVNALELDDSALYLCASSLVGAGGSYNEQFFGPGTRLTVL.

V gene TRBV5-1 combines with J gene TRBJ1-6; maybe TRBD1 (6 bases). The CDR3 contains 14 residues. Trimming removed 7 bases from V and 6 bases from J, with 14 bases in between. Germline CDR1 SGHRS, CDR2 YFSETQ. The CDR3 DNA reads as TGCGCCAGCGGAGGGACAACTACTAATTCACCCCTCCACTTT. This sequence encodes CASGGTTTNSPLHF.

The chain is built from TRBV29-1 and TRBJ1-2; D is possibly TRBD1 (5 bases). CDR1 and CDR2 from the germline V gene are SQVTM and ANQGSEA. This CDR3 is built from 11 residues. The V end lost 3 bases, the J end lost 13 bases, and 15 bases lay between the germline ends. The CDR3 bases are TGCAGCGTTGAGGGGGTGGGAGGGCTCACCTTC. It codes for CSVEGVGGLTF.

V gene TRBV6-5 combines with J gene TRBJ1-3, with D possibly TRBD1 on 5 matching bases. The CDR3 extends over 15 amino acids. Trimming took off 0 bases at V and 4 bases at J, with 10 bases between the two ends. Germline lookup yields CDR1 MNHEY and CDR2 SVGAGI. CDR3 sequence reads: CASSYSRQGGNTIYF. DNA of the CDR3: TGTGCCAGCAGTTACTCGAGGCAGGGAGGAAACACCATATATTTT.

This chain connects TRBV5-5 to TRBJ2-7; D unclear. This CDR3 region has 14 residues. Germline values: CDR1 SGHKS, CDR2 YYEKEE (reference sequence). V lost 0 bases to trimming and J lost 2 bases, with 9 bases between them. The CDR3 DNA follows: TGTGCCAGCAGCTTGGAAGGCTTCACCTACGAGCAGTACTTC. It is translated as CASSLEGFTYEQYF.

This clone has more than one count but fewer than ten. V is TRBV2 and J is TRBJ1-5, with D perhaps TRBD1 (6 bases). Germline V gene data show CDR1 as SNHLY and CDR2 as FYNNEI. This CDR3 is built from 12 residues. V dropped 8 bases and J dropped 6 bases, with 11 bases sitting between them. In DNA, the CDR3 is TGTGCCAGCTCTAACAGGGTTCAGCCCCAGCATTTT. Encoded protein: CASSNRVQPQHF.

There are a few counts of this clone. The chain uses TRBV28 and TRBJ1-6; 8 bases align to TRBD1. This CDR3 region has 14 residues. Per germline, CDR1 MDHEN and CDR2 SYDVKM. The ends lost 6 bases at V and 8 bases at J; junction bases unmatched: 6. The CDR3 here is CASSIGTGYSPLHF. For the CDR3, the DNA is TGTGCCAGCAGCATCGGGACAGGTTATTCACCCCTCCACTTT.

This rearrangement joins TRBV7-2 to TRBJ2-3, with D unresolved. CDR1 is SGHTA and CDR2 is FQGNSA in the germline V gene. CDR3 length: 15 residues. With 6 bases removed from V and 4 bases from J, the gap between germline ends came to 17 bases. CDR3 in amino acids: CASRSQVYGPDTQYF. CDR3 in DNA: TGTGCCAGCAGGTCGCAGGTGTACGGCCCAGATACGCAGTATTTT.

V is TRBV15 and J is TRBJ2-7, with D unresolved. V was cut by 0 bases and J by 4 bases, with 10 bases left in between. Germline lookup yields CDR1 LNHNV and CDR2 YYDKDF (reference sequence). The CDR3 is 14 residues long. The CDR3 region is CATSREDGAYEQYF. CDR3 coding DNA: TGTGCCACCAGCAGAGAGGACGGTGCGTACGAGCAGTACTTC.

The chain links TRBV7-2 to TRBJ2-6, with 8 bases that match TRBD1. The CDR3 is 16 amino acids. V dropped 5 bases and J dropped 2; count of bases not matched to a gene: 5. Per germline, CDR1 SGHTA and CDR2 FQGNSA. CDR3 bases: TGTGCCAGCAGCCGACAGGGGTTGGCTGGGGCCAACGTCCTGACTTTC. Translated: CASSRQGLAGANVLTF.

V and J are TRBV27 and TRBJ2-6; D is possibly TRBD1 or TRBD2 (6 bases each). With 10 bases removed from V and 4 bases from J, the gap between germline ends came to 11 bases. Germline V CDR1 and CDR2: MNHEY, SMNVEV (reference sequence). CDR3 size: 13 residues. The CDR3 loop is CATWGAGANVLTF. CDR3 bases: TGTGCCACCTGGGGGGCGGGGGCCAACGTCCTGACTTTC.

The chain has TRBV27 and TRBJ2-7; no clear D. Germline V gene sequence: CDR1 MNHEY, CDR2 SMNVEV (reference sequence). The CDR3 runs to 14 residues. Trimming removed 4 bases at V and 0 bases at J, with 10 bases between. This CDR3 reads CASSWTVSSYEQYF. The CDR3 DNA sequence: TGTGCCAGCAGTTGGACGGTGAGCTCCTACGAGCAGTACTTC.

V usage is TRBV6-1 and J usage is TRBJ1-3; D is undetermined. The CDR3 spans 13 residues. From germline, CDR1 is MNHNS and CDR2 SASEGT. Deletions cut 3 bases from V and 2 bases from J, with 5 bases between. The CDR3 sequence: CASSDQAGNTIYF. DNA for the CDR3: TGTGCCAGCAGTGATCAGGCTGGAAACACCATATATTTT.

V gene TRBV11-2 combines with J gene TRBJ1-1; D may be TRBD1 (6 bases). Trimming removed 5 bases at V and 8 bases at J, with 12 bases between. The CDR3 covers 12 residues. Germline V CDR1 and CDR2: SGHAT, FQNNGV. CDR3 DNA: TGTGCCAGCAGCCGGGACGGGGGCGAAGCTTTCTTT. Translating it yields CASSRDGGEAFF.

The rearrangement joins TRBV7-9 to TRBJ1-4; 9 nucleotides match TRBD1. Germline values: CDR1 SEHNR, CDR2 FQNEAQ (reference sequence). The CDR3 loop spans 12 amino acids. The V segment lost 4 bases and the J segment 13 bases; nucleotides outside the gene matches: 4. CDR3 loop: CASSSGQGPLFF. The CDR3 nucleotides read TGTGCCAGCAGCTCGGGACAGGGTCCACTGTTTTTT.

This sequence joins TRBV4-3 and TRBJ1-2, with D tentatively TRBD1 (6 bases). Germline CDR1 LGHNA, CDR2 YSLEER. The CDR3 has 15 residues. With 1 base removed from V and 8 bases from J, the gap between germline ends came to 17 bases. The CDR3 DNA is TGCGCCAGCAGCCAAGGGCACACAGGGCTTGGGGGCTACACCTTC. It specifies CASSQGHTGLGGYTF.

This chain connects TRBV6-1 to TRBJ1-2, with TRBD1 identical over 8 bases. The CDR3 contains 15 residues. Germline CDR1 MNHNS, CDR2 SASEGT. The V and J ends lost 4 bases and 7 bases, in that order; junction bases with no gene match: 11. The DNA for the CDR3 is TGTGCCAGCAGTGGTCACGGGACAGGCGTAGGTGGCTACACCTTC. The encoded protein is CASSGHGTGVGGYTF.

The chain uses TRBV6-1 and TRBJ2-7; 7 nucleotides agree with TRBD1. The CDR3 is made up of 15 amino acids. V was clipped by 0 bases and J by 7 bases; unmatched bases: 9. Germline V gene lookup returns CDR1 MNHNS and CDR2 SASEGT. The CDR3 spells CASSEAAWARGEQYF. For the CDR3, the DNA is TGTGCCAGCAGTGAAGCGGCCTGGGCCAGGGGGGAGCAGTACTTC.

The V gene is TRBV30, the J gene TRBJ2-2; perhaps TRBD1 as D (6 bases). The germline CDR1 and CDR2 sequences are GTSNPN and SVGIG (reference sequence). V lost 4 bases and J 0 bases, leaving 12 bases between the germline ends. This CDR3 has 15 residues. CDR3 in amino acids: CAWNPGTSNTGELFF. CDR3 nucleotide sequence: TGTGCCTGGAACCCGGGGACATCGAACACCGGGGAGCTGTTTTTT.